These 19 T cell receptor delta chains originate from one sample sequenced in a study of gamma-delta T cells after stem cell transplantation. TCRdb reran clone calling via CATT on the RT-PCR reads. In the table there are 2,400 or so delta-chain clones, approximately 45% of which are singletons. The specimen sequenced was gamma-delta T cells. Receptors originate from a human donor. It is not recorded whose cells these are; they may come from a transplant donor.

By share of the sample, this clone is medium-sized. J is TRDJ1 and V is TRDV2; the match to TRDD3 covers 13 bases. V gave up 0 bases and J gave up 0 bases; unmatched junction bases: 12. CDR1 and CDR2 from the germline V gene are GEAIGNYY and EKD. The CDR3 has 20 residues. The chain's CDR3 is CACDTLILGDTRVNTDKLIF. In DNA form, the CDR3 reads TGTGCCTGTGACACCCTAATACTGGGGGATACGCGGGTTAACACCGATAAACTCATCTTT.

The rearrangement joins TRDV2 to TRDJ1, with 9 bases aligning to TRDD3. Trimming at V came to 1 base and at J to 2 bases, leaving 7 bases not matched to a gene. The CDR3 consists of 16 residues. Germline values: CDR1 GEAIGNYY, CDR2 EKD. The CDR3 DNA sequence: TGTGCCTGTGACACACTCTGGGGGATCCAAACCGATAAACTCATCTTT. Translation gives CACDTLWGIQTDKLIF.

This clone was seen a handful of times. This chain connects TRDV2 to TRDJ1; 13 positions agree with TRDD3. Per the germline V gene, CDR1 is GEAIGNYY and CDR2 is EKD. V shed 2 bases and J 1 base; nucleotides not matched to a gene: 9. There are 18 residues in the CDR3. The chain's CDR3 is CACDIVLGDTRGTDKLIF. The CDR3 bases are TGTGCCTGTGACATCGTACTGGGGGATACGCGGGGCACCGATAAACTCATCTTT.

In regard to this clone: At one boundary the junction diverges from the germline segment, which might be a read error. CDR3 amino acids: CACDTVWATRQMFF. The DNA for the CDR3 is TGTGCCTGTGACACCGTGTGGGCCACCCGACAGATGTTTTTC. The chain recombines TRDV2 with TRDJ3; no clear D. The CDR3 sequence is 14 residues long. CDR1 is GEAIGNYY and CDR2 is EKD in the germline V gene.

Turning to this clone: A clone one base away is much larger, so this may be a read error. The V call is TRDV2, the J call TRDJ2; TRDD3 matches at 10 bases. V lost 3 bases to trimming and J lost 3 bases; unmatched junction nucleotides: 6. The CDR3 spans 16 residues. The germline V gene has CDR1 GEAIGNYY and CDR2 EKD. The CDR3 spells CACDSVGDTVTAQLFF. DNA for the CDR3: TGTGCCTGTGACTCCGTGGGGGATACCGTGACAGCACAACTCTTCTTT.

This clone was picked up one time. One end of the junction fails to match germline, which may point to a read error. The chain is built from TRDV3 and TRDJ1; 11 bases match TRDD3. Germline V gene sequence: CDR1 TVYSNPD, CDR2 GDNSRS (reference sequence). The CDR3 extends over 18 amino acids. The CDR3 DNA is TGTGCCTGTACAGCTTTGGGGGATACGTCCTCCTTCAGCGATAAACTGATCTTT. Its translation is CACTALGDTSSFSDKLIF.

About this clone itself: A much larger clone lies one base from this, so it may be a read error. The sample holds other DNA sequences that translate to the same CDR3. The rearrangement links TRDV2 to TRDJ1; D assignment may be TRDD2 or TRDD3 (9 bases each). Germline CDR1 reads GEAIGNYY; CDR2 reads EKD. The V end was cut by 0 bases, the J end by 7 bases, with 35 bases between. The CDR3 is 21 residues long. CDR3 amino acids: CACDTVPSYAGGYRAGIKLIF. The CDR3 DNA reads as TGTGCCTGTGACACCGTCCCTTCCTACGCCGGGGGATACCGGGCGGGAATTAAACTCATCTTT.

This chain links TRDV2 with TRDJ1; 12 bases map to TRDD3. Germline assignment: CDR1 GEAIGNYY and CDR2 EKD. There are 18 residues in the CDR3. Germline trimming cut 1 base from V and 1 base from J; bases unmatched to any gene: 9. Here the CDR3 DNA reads TGTGCCTGTGACACTCTGGGGGATACGGCCGCCGGCACCGATAAACTCATCTTT. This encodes CACDTLGDTAAGTDKLIF.

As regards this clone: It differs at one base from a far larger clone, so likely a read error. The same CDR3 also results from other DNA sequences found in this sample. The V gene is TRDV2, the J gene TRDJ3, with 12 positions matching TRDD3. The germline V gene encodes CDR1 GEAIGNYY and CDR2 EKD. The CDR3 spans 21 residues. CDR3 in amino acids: CACDTSGGYARSSWDTRQMFF. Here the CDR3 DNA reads TGTGCCTGTGACACGTCTGGGGGATACGCCCGAAGCTCCTGGGACACACGACAGATGTTTTTC.

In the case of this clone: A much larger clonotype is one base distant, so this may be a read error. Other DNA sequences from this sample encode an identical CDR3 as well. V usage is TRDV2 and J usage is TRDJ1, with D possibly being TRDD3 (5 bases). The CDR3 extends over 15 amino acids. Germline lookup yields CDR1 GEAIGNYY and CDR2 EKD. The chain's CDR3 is CACDTMGFKADKLIF. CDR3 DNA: TGTGCCTGTGACACCATGGGATTCAAAGCCGATAAGCTCATCTTT.

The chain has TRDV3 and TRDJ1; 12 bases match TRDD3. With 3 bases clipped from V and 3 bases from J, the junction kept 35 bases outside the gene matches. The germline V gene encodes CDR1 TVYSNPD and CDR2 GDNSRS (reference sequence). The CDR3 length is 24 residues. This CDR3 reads CAFVKGPAAVGLTLGDTRADKLIF. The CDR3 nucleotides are TGTGCCTTCGTTAAGGGGCCAGCAGCGGTGGGGCTGACACTGGGGGATACTCGCGCCGATAAACTCATCTTT. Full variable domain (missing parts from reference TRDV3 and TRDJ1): CDKVTQSSPDQTVASGSEVVLLCTYDTVYSNPDLFWYRIRPDYSFQFVFYGDNSRSEGADFTQGRFSVKHILTQKAFHLVISPVRTEDSATYYCAFVKGPAAVGLTLGDTRADKLIFGKGTRVTVEP.

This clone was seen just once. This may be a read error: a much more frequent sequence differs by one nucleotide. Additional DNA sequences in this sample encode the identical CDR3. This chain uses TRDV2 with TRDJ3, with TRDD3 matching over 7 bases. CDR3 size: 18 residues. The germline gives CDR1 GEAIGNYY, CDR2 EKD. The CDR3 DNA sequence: TGCGCCTGTGACACGATCGGGGATAGCTCCTGGGACACCCGACAGATGTTTTTC. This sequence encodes CACDTIGDSSWDTRQMFF.

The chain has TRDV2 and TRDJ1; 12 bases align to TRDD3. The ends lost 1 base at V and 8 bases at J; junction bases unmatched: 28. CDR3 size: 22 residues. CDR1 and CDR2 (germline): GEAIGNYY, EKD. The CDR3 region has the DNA TGTGCCTGTGACACGGTCACGCCTGGGGGATACGACCCCCCCGGGGCCGAGTGCAAACTCATCTTT. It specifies CACDTVTPGGYDPPGAECKLIF.

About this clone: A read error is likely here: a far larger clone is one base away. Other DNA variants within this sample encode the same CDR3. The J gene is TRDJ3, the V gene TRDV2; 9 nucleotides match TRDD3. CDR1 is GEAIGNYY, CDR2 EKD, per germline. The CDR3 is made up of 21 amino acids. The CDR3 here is CACDTIVLGDLGPWDTRHMFF. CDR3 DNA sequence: TGTGCCTGTGACACCATCGTACTGGGGGACCTGGGACCCTGGGACACCCGACATATGTTTTTC.

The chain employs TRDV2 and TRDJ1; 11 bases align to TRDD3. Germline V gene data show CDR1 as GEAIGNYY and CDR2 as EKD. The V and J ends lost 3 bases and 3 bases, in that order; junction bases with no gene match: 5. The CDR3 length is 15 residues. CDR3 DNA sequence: TGTGCCTGTGACTCACTGGGGGATAGGGCCGATAAACTCATCTTT. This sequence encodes CACDSLGDRADKLIF.

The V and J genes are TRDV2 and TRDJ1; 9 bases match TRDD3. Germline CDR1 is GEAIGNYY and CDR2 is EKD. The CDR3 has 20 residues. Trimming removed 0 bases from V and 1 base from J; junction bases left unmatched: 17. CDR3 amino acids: CACDTVSPLGDNSGTDKLIF. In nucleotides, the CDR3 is TGTGCCTGTGACACCGTAAGTCCCTTGGGGGATAACAGTGGCACCGATAAACTCATCTTT.

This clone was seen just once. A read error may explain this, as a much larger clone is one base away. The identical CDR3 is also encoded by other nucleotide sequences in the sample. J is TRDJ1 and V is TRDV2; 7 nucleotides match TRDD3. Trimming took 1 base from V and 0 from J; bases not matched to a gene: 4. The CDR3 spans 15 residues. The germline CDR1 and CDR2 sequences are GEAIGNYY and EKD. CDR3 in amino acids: CACDTLLGDTDKLIF. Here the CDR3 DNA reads TGTGCCTGTGACACGCTGCTGGGGGACACCGATAAACTCATCTTT.

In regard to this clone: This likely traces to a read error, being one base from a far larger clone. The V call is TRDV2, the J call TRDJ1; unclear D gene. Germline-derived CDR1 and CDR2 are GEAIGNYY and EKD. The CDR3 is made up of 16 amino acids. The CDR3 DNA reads TGTTCCTGTGACTTGTTGACCCCTCTCTCCTCCGATAAACTCATCTTT. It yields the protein CSCDLLTPLSSDKLIF.

The CDR3 sequence is CACDTPPLGDVSCDTRRMFF. The CDR3 bases are TGTGCCTGTGACACTCCTCCACTGGGGGATGTTTCCTGTGACACCCGCCGGATGTTTTTC. V is TRDV2 and J is TRDJ3, with 10 bases lining up with TRDD3. V gave up 1 base and J gave up 18 bases; unmatched junction bases: 26. The length of the CDR3 is 20 residues. Germline CDR1 reads GEAIGNYY; CDR2 reads EKD.